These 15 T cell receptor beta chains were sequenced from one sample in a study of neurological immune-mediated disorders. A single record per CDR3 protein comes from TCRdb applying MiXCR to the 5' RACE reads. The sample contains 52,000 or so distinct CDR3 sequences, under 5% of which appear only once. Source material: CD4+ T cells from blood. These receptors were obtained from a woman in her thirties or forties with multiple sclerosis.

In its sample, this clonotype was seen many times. CDR3 nucleotides: TGTGCCATCAGTGAGTCGGCAGAGCAGTTCTTC. This gives the protein CAISESAEQFF. This chain uses TRBV10-3 with TRBJ2-1; no definite D call. The germline CDR1 and CDR2 sequences are ENHRY and SYGVKD. V was cut by 0 bases and J by 10 bases, with 4 bases left in between. The CDR3 has 11 amino acids.

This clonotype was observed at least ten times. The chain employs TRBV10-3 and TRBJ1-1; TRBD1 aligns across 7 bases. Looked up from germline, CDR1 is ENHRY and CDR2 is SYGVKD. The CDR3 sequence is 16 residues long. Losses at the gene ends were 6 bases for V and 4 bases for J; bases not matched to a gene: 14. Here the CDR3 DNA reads TGTGCCATCAGATCCCGTCTCGACAGGGAAGGCACTGAAGCTTTCTTT. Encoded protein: CAIRSRLDREGTEAFF.

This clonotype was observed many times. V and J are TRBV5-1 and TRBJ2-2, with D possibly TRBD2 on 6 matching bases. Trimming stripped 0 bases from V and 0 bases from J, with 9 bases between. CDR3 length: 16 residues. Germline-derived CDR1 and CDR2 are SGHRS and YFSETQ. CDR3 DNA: TGCGCCAGCAGCTTGGTTCCGGGAGCGAACACCGGGGAGCTGTTTTTT. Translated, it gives CASSLVPGANTGELFF.

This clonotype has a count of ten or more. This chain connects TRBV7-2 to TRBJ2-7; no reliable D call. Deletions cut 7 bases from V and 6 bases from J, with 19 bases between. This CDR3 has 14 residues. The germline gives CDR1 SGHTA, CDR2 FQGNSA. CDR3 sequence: CASTALSTGSEQYF. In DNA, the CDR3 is TGTGCCAGCACCGCTTTGTCTACGGGTTCCGAGCAGTACTTC.

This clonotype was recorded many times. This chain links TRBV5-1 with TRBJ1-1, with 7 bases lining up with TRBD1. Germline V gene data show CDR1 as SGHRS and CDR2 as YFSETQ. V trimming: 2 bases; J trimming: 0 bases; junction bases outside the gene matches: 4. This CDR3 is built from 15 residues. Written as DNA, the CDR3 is TGCGCCAGCAGCTTAGGGACAGCCATGAACACTGAAGCTTTCTTT. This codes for CASSLGTAMNTEAFF.

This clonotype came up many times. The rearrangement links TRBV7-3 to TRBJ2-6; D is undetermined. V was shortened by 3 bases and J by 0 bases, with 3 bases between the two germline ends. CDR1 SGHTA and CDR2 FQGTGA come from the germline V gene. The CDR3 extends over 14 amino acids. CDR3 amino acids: CASSLVSGANVLTF. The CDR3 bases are TGTGCCAGCAGCTTGGTCTCTGGGGCCAACGTCCTGACTTTC.

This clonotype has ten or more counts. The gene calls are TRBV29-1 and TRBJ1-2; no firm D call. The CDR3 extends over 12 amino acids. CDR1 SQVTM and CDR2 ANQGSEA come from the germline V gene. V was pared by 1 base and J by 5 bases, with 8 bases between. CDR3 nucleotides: TGCAGCGTTGAAGTGGGAGGGTATGGCTACACCTTC. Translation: CSVEVGGYGYTF.

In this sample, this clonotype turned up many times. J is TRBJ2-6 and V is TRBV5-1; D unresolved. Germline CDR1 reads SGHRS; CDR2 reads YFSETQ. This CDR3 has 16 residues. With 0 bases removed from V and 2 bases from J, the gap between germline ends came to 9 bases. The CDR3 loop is CASSLVMGTGANVLTF. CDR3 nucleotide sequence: TGCGCCAGCAGCTTGGTTATGGGGACTGGGGCCAACGTCCTGACTTTC.

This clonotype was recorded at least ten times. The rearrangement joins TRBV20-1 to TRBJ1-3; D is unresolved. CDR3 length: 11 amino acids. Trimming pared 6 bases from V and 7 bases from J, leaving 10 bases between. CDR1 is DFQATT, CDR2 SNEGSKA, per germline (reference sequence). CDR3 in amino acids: CSAPNSNTIYF. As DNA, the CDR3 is TGCAGTGCCCCCAATTCGAACACCATATATTTT.

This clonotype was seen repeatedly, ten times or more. This CDR3 is CASSLNGLATDTQYF. CDR3 nucleotide sequence: TGTGCCAGCAGCTTGAACGGACTAGCGACAGATACGCAGTATTTT. This chain uses TRBV7-3 with TRBJ2-3; 9 nucleotides align to TRBD2. Germline V lookup: CDR1 SGHTA, CDR2 FQGTGA. There are 15 residues in the CDR3. The V segment lost 3 bases and the J segment 3 bases; nucleotides outside the gene matches: 4.

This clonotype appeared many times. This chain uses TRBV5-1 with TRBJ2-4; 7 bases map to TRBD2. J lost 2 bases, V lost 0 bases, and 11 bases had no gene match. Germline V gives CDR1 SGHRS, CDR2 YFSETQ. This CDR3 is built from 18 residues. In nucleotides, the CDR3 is TGCGCCAGCAGCTTGGCCGTAGGGATAAGCGGGACCAAAAACATTCAGTACTTC. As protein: CASSLAVGISGTKNIQYF. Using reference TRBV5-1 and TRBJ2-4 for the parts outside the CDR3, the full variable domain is KAGVTQTPRYLIKTRGQQVTLSCSPISGHRSVSWYQQTPGQGLQFLFEYFSETQRNKGNFPGRFSGRQFSNSRSEMNVSTLELGDSALYLCASSLAVGISGTKNIQYFGAGTRLSVL.

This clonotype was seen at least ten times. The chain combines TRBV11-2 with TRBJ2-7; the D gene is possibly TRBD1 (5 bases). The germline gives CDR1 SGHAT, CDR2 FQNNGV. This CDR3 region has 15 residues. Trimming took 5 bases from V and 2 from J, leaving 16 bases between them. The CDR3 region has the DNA TGTGCCAGCAGCCGGATGCCAGGGTTAACCTACGAGCAGTACTTC. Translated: CASSRMPGLTYEQYF. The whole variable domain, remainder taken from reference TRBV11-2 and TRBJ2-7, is EAGVAQSPRYKIIEKRQSVAFWCNPISGHATLYWYQQILGQGPKLLIQFQNNGVVDDSQLPKDRFSAERLKGVDSTLKIQPAKLEDSAVYLCASSRMPGLTYEQYFGPGTRLTVT.

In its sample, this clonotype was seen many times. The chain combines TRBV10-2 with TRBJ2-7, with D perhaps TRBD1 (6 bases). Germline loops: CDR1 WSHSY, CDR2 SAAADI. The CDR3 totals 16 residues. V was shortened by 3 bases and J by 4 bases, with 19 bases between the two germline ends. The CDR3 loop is CASSDATGKGVYEQYF. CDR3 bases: TGCGCCAGCAGTGACGCGACAGGCAAGGGAGTGTACGAGCAGTACTTC.

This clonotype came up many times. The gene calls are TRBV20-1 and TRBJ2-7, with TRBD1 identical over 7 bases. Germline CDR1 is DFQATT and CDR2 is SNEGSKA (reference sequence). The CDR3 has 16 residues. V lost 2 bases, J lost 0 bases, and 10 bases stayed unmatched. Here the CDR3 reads CSARPQGTVPSYEQYF. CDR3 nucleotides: TGCAGTGCTAGACCTCAGGGGACAGTCCCCTCCTACGAGCAGTACTTC.

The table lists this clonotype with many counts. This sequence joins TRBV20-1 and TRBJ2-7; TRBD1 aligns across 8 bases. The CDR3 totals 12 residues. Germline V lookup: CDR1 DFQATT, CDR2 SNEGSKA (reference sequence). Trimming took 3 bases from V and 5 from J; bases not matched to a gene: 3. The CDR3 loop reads CSASYRGDEQYF. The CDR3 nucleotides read TGCAGTGCTAGTTACAGGGGGGACGAGCAGTACTTC.